The 21 T cell receptor beta chains below all came from one sample that was sequenced in a study of T cells after posttransplantation cyclophosphamide. Controls had myeloablative marrow grafts with methotrexate and calcineurin inhibitor, sampled at 1 year. The repertoire was sequenced with immunoSEQ multiplex PCR; TCRdb's copy has only in-frame clones and lacks some. The table shows around 15,000 clones, with approximately 80% occurring only once. Sequencing was performed on PBMCs, taken 410 to 450 days after allogeneic stem cell transplant with calcineurin inhibitor and methotrexate. The receptors were gathered from a young adult male patient who received an allogeneic stem cell transplant from an unrelated donor, was CMV-positive, and had acute and chronic GVHD. The T cells may partly be graft donor cells.

V is TRBV7-3 and J is TRBJ1-2; TRBD1 matches 8 bases. The germline V gene has CDR1 SGHTA and CDR2 FQGTGA. The CDR3 is 16 amino acids. V lost 5 bases and J lost 8; bases outside the gene matches: 16. The CDR3 protein is CASSPLPGQGSGGYTF. CDR3 nucleotide sequence: TGTGCCAGCAGCCCCCTTCCCGGACAGGGTTCGGGAGGCTACACCTTC.

This clone was counted a single time. The chain has TRBV10-2 and TRBJ1-1; TRBD1 matches at 7 bases. CDR1 WSHSY and CDR2 SAAADI come from the germline V gene. V dropped 2 bases and J dropped 4; count of bases not matched to a gene: 10. The CDR3 is 16 residues long. The CDR3 loop reads CASSEAAGGSGTEAFF. The CDR3 nucleotides read TGCGCCAGCAGTGAGGCAGCAGGGGGTTCGGGCACTGAAGCTTTCTTT.

The chain uses TRBV7-2 and TRBJ2-2; the D is unclear. The germline V gene has CDR1 SGHTA and CDR2 FQGNSA. The CDR3 totals 15 residues. V dropped 5 bases and J dropped 6 bases, with 16 bases sitting between them. This CDR3 is CASSGPLFRAGELFF. The DNA of the CDR3 is TGTGCCAGCAGCGGTCCGCTATTTCGGGCCGGGGAGCTGTTTTTT.

J is TRBJ2-5 and V is TRBV11-2; D gene ambiguous. Trimming left V 1 base short and J 0 bases short, with 6 bases between. Germline values: CDR1 SGHAT, CDR2 FQNNGV. CDR3 length equals 14 residues. The CDR3 DNA follows: TGTGCCAGCAGCTTAGCTGGGCACCAAGAGACCCAGTACTTC. Translation: CASSLAGHQETQYF.

This chain links TRBV6-5 with TRBJ1-2; D might be TRBD1 (5 bases). There are 13 residues in the CDR3. The germline CDR1 and CDR2 sequences are MNHEY and SVGAGI. Trimming removed 0 bases at V and 5 bases at J, with 7 bases between. The CDR3 coding sequence is TGTGCCAGCAGTTACTCGGGACTTTATGGCTACACCTTC. Its protein is CASSYSGLYGYTF.

The chain recombines TRBV5-1 with TRBJ2-4; 9 positions agree with TRBD1. CDR1 and CDR2 from the germline V gene are SGHRS and YFSETQ. The ends lost 4 bases at V and 0 bases at J; junction bases unmatched: 11. There are 18 residues in the CDR3. The CDR3 is CASSTGQGWQLAKNIQYF. The DNA of the CDR3 is TGCGCCAGCAGCACGGGACAGGGTTGGCAACTAGCCAAAAACATTCAGTACTTC.

The table lists this clone with a few counts. CDR3 region: CAISELATSGRTGELFF. The CDR3 region has the DNA TGTGCCATCAGTGAGCTCGCTACTAGCGGGAGAACCGGGGAGCTGTTTTTT. J is TRBJ2-2 and V is TRBV10-3, with TRBD2 matching over 11 bases. Trimming removed 2 bases from V and 5 bases from J; junction bases left unmatched: 7. Per germline, CDR1 ENHRY and CDR2 SYGVKD. The length of the CDR3 is 17 residues.

This chain connects TRBV28 to TRBJ1-2; no reliable D call. CDR1 MDHEN and CDR2 SYDVKM come from the germline V gene. The CDR3 extends over 11 amino acids. The DNA for the CDR3 is TGTGTAACTCGGGCTAACTATGGCTACACCTTC. This translates into CVTRANYGYTF.

The rearrangement links TRBV19 to TRBJ2-3; 11 bases line up with TRBD2. With 4 bases clipped from V and 2 bases from J, the junction kept 5 bases outside the gene matches. The germline CDR1 and CDR2 sequences are LNHDA and SQIVND (reference sequence). The CDR3 has 16 residues. The CDR3 coding sequence is TGTGCCAGTAGTACCCTAGCGGGAGGAATCACAGATACGCAGTATTTT. Translated: CASSTLAGGITDTQYF.

The rearrangement links TRBV7-9 to TRBJ2-3, with TRBD1 matching over 11 bases. The CDR3 runs to 13 residues. After removal of 5 bases from V and 9 bases from J, the junction contained 4 bases not matched to a gene. CDR1 is SEHNR, CDR2 FQNEAQ, per germline (reference sequence). In DNA, the CDR3 is TGTGCCAGCAGCCCGAGGGACAGGGGGACGCAGTATTTT. Translated: CASSPRDRGTQYF.

The CDR3 DNA reads TGTGCCAGCAGCTTGCGGGGACAGGGAACCTCCGAGCAGTACTTC. Translation gives CASSLRGQGTSEQYF. The chain couples TRBV5-6 to TRBJ2-7; 9 bases are shared with TRBD1. The CDR3 is 15 amino acids. With 1 base clipped from V and 6 bases from J, the junction kept 8 bases outside the gene matches. Germline-derived CDR1 and CDR2 are SGHDT and YYEEEE.

The V gene is TRBV28, the J gene TRBJ2-1; 9 bases are shared with TRBD2. J gave up 7 bases and V 3 bases, and 10 bases lay outside the gene matches. The CDR3 runs 16 residues. Germline CDR1 reads MDHEN; CDR2 reads SYDVKM. In DNA form, the CDR3 reads TGTGCCAGCAGTTTGGTAACTAGCGGGTTTACGAATGAGCAGTTCTTC. Residues: CASSLVTSGFTNEQFF.

The V call is TRBV19, the J call TRBJ2-1; D may be TRBD2 (6 bases). The CDR3 spans 13 residues. Per germline, CDR1 LNHDA and CDR2 SQIVND (reference sequence). The ends were cut back, 9 bases at V and 3 bases at J, with 12 bases in the middle. The CDR3 sequence: CASSGRNYNEQFF. CDR3 DNA: TGTGCCAGCTCAGGGAGGAACTACAATGAGCAGTTCTTC.

The CDR3 region has the DNA TGTGCCAGCAGCTCGCGTATCTACACAGATACGCAGTATTTT. Its protein product is CASSSRIYTDTQYF. The V gene is TRBV5-6, the J gene TRBJ2-3, with D unresolved. The V end lost 3 bases, the J end lost 2 bases, and 10 bases lay between the germline ends. Germline V CDR1 and CDR2: SGHDT, YYEEEE. The length of the CDR3 is 14 residues.

This chain uses TRBV19 with TRBJ2-3, with D possibly being TRBD1 (5 bases). Trimming left V 6 bases short and J 4 bases short, with 8 bases between. The CDR3 covers 12 residues. Looked up from germline, CDR1 is LNHDA and CDR2 is SQIVND (reference sequence). The CDR3 nucleotides are TGTGCCAGTAGGAAGGGGCCAGATACGCAGTATTTT. Translated: CASRKGPDTQYF.

The chain is built from TRBV5-1 and TRBJ2-3; possible D gene TRBD2, 5 bases. V gave up 4 bases and J gave up 2 bases, with 14 bases separating them. Germline V gene lookup returns CDR1 SGHRS and CDR2 YFSETQ. The CDR3 has 15 residues. CDR3 nucleotide sequence: TGCGCCAGCAGCGAACTAGGGTCTCTCACAGATACGCAGTATTTT. Protein sequence: CASSELGSLTDTQYF.

The chain uses TRBV11-2 and TRBJ1-2; maybe TRBD1 (5 bases). In germline, CDR1 is SGHAT, CDR2 FQNNGV. CDR3 length equals 14 residues. V was cut by 4 bases and J by 5 bases, with 14 bases left in between. Here the CDR3 reads CASSYPREVYGYTF. For the CDR3, the DNA is TGTGCCAGCAGCTACCCCAGGGAGGTGTATGGCTACACCTTC.

This chain links TRBV30 with TRBJ2-3; 15 nucleotides align to TRBD2. This CDR3 comprises 17 residues. With V trimmed by 3 bases and J by 3 bases, 7 bases remained unmatched. Germline values: CDR1 GTSNPN, CDR2 SVGIG (reference sequence). CDR3 sequence (DNA): TGTGCCTGGAGCGCGGGACTAGCGGGAGGCTCTACAGATACGCAGTATTTT. As protein: CAWSAGLAGGSTDTQYF.

V is TRBV30 and J is TRBJ2-2; D is perhaps TRBD2 (6 bases). The CDR3 spans 13 residues. V dropped 5 bases and J dropped 3 bases, with 10 bases sitting between them. The germline V gene encodes CDR1 GTSNPN and CDR2 SVGIG (reference sequence). The CDR3 DNA is TGTGCCTGGCGGGGGTTCTACACCGGGGAGCTGTTTTTT. Its translation is CAWRGFYTGELFF.

This clone was found a few times. The rearrangement links TRBV6-1 to TRBJ1-3; D is ambiguous. The CDR3 covers 13 residues. Germline CDR1 reads MNHNS; CDR2 reads SASEGT. V lost 5 bases, J lost 4 bases, and 9 bases lay in between. CDR3 amino acids: CASSLGPGNTIYF. The CDR3 coding sequence is TGTGCCAGCAGTCTCGGTCCCGGAAACACCATATATTTT.

The genes are TRBV10-3 and TRBJ2-1; 8 bases agree with TRBD1. CDR3 length: 13 amino acids. Germline CDR1 and CDR2: ENHRY and SYGVKD. The CDR3 is CATSGGENNEQFF. CDR3 nucleotide sequence: TGTGCAACTTCAGGGGGCGAAAACAATGAGCAGTTCTTC.